This entry is about one T cell receptor (beta chain). The sample comes from a study of T cell changes during pregnancy in multiple sclerosis. Assay used: immunoSEQ multiplex PCR; TCRdb lists only in-frame clones, some missing. Of under 55,000 clones in the sample, 94% were seen once. Germline V gives CDR1 SGDLS, CDR2 YYNGEE. The CDR3 runs to 14 residues. Deletions cut 2 bases from V and 7 bases from J, with 12 bases between. This chain connects TRBV9 to TRBJ2-2; D call uncertain. This specimen was CD4+ T cells from peripheral blood mononuclear cells, taken in the third trimester of pregnancy. This sequence was found in a female donor with multiple sclerosis, enrolled in a pregnancy study. CDR3 protein: CASSVSNVGGELFF. The CDR3 DNA follows: TGTGCCAGCAGCGTTAGTAATGTCGGCGGGGAGCTGTTTTTT.